Below are 28 T cell receptor beta chains sequenced from a single sample in a study of shared clonotypes between healthy human individuals (TCRdb year 2020). Library preparation was by the immunoSEQ multiplex PCR assay. In its TCRdb copy, this immuneACCESS table keeps in-frame sequences only and misses some clones. Where compared with another copy, unresolved V genes explain less than half of these, and the others have no known cause. The sample has 1.4 million or so clones on record, around 98.5% of them singletons. The top ten clonotypes cover 0.36% of the sample. The sequenced sample was naive CD4+ T cells sorted from blood. The cell subset or site label on this specimen signifies: CD45RA+ positively selected. The receptors stem from a man aged 30 to 45 in good health.

The rearrangement links TRBV7-8 to TRBJ2-1; possibly TRBD2 for D (6 bases). V shed 2 bases and J shed 1 base, with 9 bases lying between them. The germline CDR1 and CDR2 sequences are SGHVS and FQNEAQ. This CDR3 is built from 15 residues. CDR3 DNA: TGTGCCAGCAGCTTAAGGCGGGGTTCCTACAATGAGCAGTTCTTC. It codes for CASSLRRGSYNEQFF.

The chain links TRBV19 to TRBJ1-2, with 9 bases matching TRBD1. Germline V gives CDR1 LNHDA, CDR2 SQIVND (reference sequence). With 6 bases clipped from V and 13 bases from J, the junction kept 6 bases outside the gene matches. The CDR3 is 11 amino acids. DNA of the CDR3: TGTGCCAGTAGCACGACAGGGGGAGGCACCTTC. Translating it yields CASSTTGGGTF.

J is TRBJ2-7 and V is TRBV28; no firm D call. Trimming cost V 6 bases and J 6 bases, with 18 bases left between them. CDR1 is MDHEN, CDR2 SYDVKM, per germline. The CDR3 loop spans 14 amino acids. In DNA form, the CDR3 reads TGTGCCAGCAGCCCCCAAGGGATCCCCTTCGAGCAGTACTTC. Translation: CASSPQGIPFEQYF.

This rearrangement joins TRBV5-6 to TRBJ2-1, with 10 bases identical to TRBD2. CDR1 and CDR2 from the germline V gene are SGHDT and YYEEEE. This CDR3 has 15 residues. The V gene end was trimmed by 1 base and the J gene end by 6 bases; junction bases not matched to a gene: 4. The CDR3 sequence is CASSLFGTSVNEQFF. The CDR3, as DNA: TGTGCCAGCAGCTTGTTTGGGACTAGCGTCAATGAGCAGTTCTTC.

The rearrangement uses TRBV28 and TRBJ2-5; D uncertain. The CDR3 runs to 14 residues. The germline gives CDR1 MDHEN, CDR2 SYDVKM. V shed 2 bases and J shed 4 bases, with 11 bases lying between them. CDR3 nucleotide sequence: TGTGCCAGCAGTTTACTGCGTAGCTTAGAGACCCAGTACTTC. Translating it yields CASSLLRSLETQYF.

This chain connects TRBV28 to TRBJ2-1; 7 nucleotides line up with TRBD2. The CDR3 runs to 14 residues. Germline CDR1 and CDR2: MDHEN and SYDVKM. The ends lost 6 bases at V and 8 bases at J; junction bases unmatched: 10. Here the CDR3 DNA reads TGTGCCAGCAGGTCGGGGGGAAGGAGCTATGAGCAGTTCTTC. Translation gives CASRSGGRSYEQFF.

The CDR3 spells CASSGVAGGPDNEQFF. The DNA for the CDR3 is TGCGCCAGCAGTGGGGTGGCGGGAGGCCCGGACAATGAGCAGTTCTTC. The V call is TRBV5-1, the J call TRBJ2-1, with 8 bases aligning to TRBD2. Germline V gives CDR1 SGHRS, CDR2 YFSETQ. CDR3 length: 16 amino acids. V lost 5 bases, J lost 5 bases, and 12 bases stayed unmatched.

V gene TRBV2 combines with J gene TRBJ2-7; the match to TRBD2 covers 11 bases. Per germline, CDR1 SNHLY and CDR2 FYNNEI. CDR3 length equals 18 residues. V shed 5 bases and J 2 bases; nucleotides not matched to a gene: 14. The CDR3 sequence is CASSLFPPSGRTTYEQYF. CDR3 sequence (DNA): TGTGCCAGCAGTCTCTTCCCCCCTAGCGGGAGGACAACCTACGAGCAGTACTTC. The full variable domain, its missing parts supplied by reference TRBV2 and TRBJ2-7, is EPEVTQTPSHQVTQMGQEVILRCVPISNHLYFYWYRQILGQKVEFLVSFYNNEISEKSEIFDDQFSVERPDGSNFTLKIRSTKLEDSAMYFCASSLFPPSGRTTYEQYFGPGTRLTVT.

The CDR3 DNA is TGCAGCGTCCCACAGGGGGCCGTCACCGGGGAGCTGTTTTTT. Its translation: CSVPQGAVTGELFF. The rearrangement links TRBV29-1 to TRBJ2-2; 9 nucleotides line up with TRBD1. V shed 6 bases and J 4 bases; nucleotides not matched to a gene: 6. This CDR3 spans 14 amino acids. In germline, CDR1 is SQVTM, CDR2 ANQGSEA.

V usage is TRBV10-3 and J usage is TRBJ2-7, with D perhaps TRBD1 (6 bases). V was clipped by 10 bases and J by 1 base, with 17 bases between them. Germline-derived CDR1 and CDR2 are ENHRY and SYGVKD. The CDR3 spans 14 residues. This CDR3 is CATILGATSYEQYF. As DNA, the CDR3 is TGTGCCACTATCTTGGGGGCAACGTCCTACGAGCAGTACTTC.

The V gene is TRBV28, the J gene TRBJ2-5, with D hard to call. V dropped 8 bases and J dropped 5 bases, with 9 bases sitting between them. The CDR3 length is 11 residues. CDR1 MDHEN and CDR2 SYDVKM come from the germline V gene. This CDR3 reads CASLDWETQYF. The CDR3, as DNA: TGTGCCAGCCTCGATTGGGAGACCCAGTACTTC.

The chain couples TRBV10-3 to TRBJ2-1; D uncertain. CDR3 size: 16 residues. Germline lookup yields CDR1 ENHRY and CDR2 SYGVKD. Trimming removed 10 bases at V and 3 bases at J, with 22 bases between. CDR3 loop: CATKDGRLGYYNEQFF. For the CDR3, the DNA is TGTGCCACAAAAGATGGACGCCTGGGCTACTACAATGAGCAGTTCTTC.

The rearrangement links TRBV5-4 to TRBJ1-1; D not resolved. Germline-derived CDR1 and CDR2 are SGHNT and YYREEE (reference sequence). With 4 bases removed from V and 1 base from J, the gap between germline ends came to 11 bases. The CDR3 spans 14 residues. CDR3 region: CASSAGGWNTEAFF. DNA of the CDR3: TGTGCCAGCAGCGCAGGCGGTTGGAACACTGAAGCTTTCTTT.

The chain joins TRBV5-5 to TRBJ2-7; D perhaps matches TRBD1 (5 bases). Germline assignment: CDR1 SGHKS and CDR2 YYEKEE (reference sequence). The V end was cut by 4 bases, the J end by 3 bases, with 8 bases between. The CDR3 is 12 residues long. As DNA, the CDR3 is TGTGCCAGCAGCCGACAGAACTACGAGCAGTACTTC. This sequence encodes CASSRQNYEQYF.

This chain joins TRBV28 and TRBJ2-1; no clear D gene. Germline V lookup: CDR1 MDHEN, CDR2 SYDVKM. The CDR3 has 16 residues. The V end was cut by 4 bases, the J end by 3 bases, with 16 bases between. CDR3 amino acids: CASSSPGVRSYNEQFF. The CDR3 region has the DNA TGTGCCAGCAGTTCCCCTGGCGTAAGAAGCTACAATGAGCAGTTCTTC.

Concerning this clone: Other DNA variants within this sample encode the same CDR3. The rearrangement uses TRBV5-1 and TRBJ2-3, with TRBD1 matching 7 bases. CDR3 length: 15 residues. With V trimmed by 4 bases and J by 1 base, 6 bases remained unmatched. From germline, CDR1 is SGHRS and CDR2 YFSETQ. In DNA, the CDR3 is TGCGCCAGCAGCCTTACAGGGGCCGGCACAGATACGCAGTATTTT. It encodes CASSLTGAGTDTQYF.

CDR3: CASSIRGGEKLFF. The CDR3, as DNA: TGTGCCAGCAGCATCCGAGGAGGGGAAAAACTGTTTTTT. The chain links TRBV9 to TRBJ1-4; no firm D call. The CDR3 is 13 residues long. Germline V lookup: CDR1 SGDLS, CDR2 YYNGEE. V lost 4 bases to trimming and J lost 8 bases, with 12 bases between them. The variable domain in full, completed from reference TRBV9 and TRBJ1-4, reads DSGVTQTPKHLITATGQRVTLRCSPRSGDLSVYWYQQSLDQGLQFLIQYYNGEERAKGNILERFSAQQFPDLHSELNLSSLELGDSALYFCASSIRGGEKLFFGSGTQLSVL.

The chain carries TRBV9 and TRBJ1-2, with 7 positions matching TRBD1. V was pared by 2 bases and J by 8 bases, with 3 bases of the junction left unmatched. Germline CDR1 is SGDLS and CDR2 is YYNGEE. This CDR3 comprises 12 residues. This CDR3 is CASSVTGVGYTF. The CDR3 DNA follows: TGTGCCAGCAGCGTTACAGGGGTCGGCTACACCTTC.

Points on this clone: Other DNA sequences from this sample encode an identical CDR3 as well. V and J are TRBV27 and TRBJ1-1; tentative D call: TRBD1 (5 bases). V shed 3 bases and J shed 3 bases, with 8 bases lying between them. Germline values: CDR1 MNHEY, CDR2 SMNVEV (reference sequence). There are 13 residues in the CDR3. The CDR3 bases are TGTGCCAGCAGTTTGGGGGTGGACACTGAAGCTTTCTTT. Residues: CASSLGVDTEAFF.

The chain combines TRBV28 with TRBJ1-5; D gene uncertain. Germline-derived CDR1 and CDR2 are MDHEN and SYDVKM. V was trimmed by 6 bases and J by 8 bases, leaving 17 bases between them. The CDR3 is made up of 14 amino acids. CDR3 in DNA: TGTGCCAGCAGCTTACCGGATTCCTACGAGCCCCAGCATTTT. Amino acids: CASSLPDSYEPQHF.

The V and J genes are TRBV19 and TRBJ2-7; 9 bases fit TRBD1. CDR1 and CDR2 (germline): LNHDA, SQIVND (reference sequence). V shed 5 bases and J 0 bases; nucleotides not matched to a gene: 2. This CDR3 has 14 amino acids. This CDR3 reads CASSSDRGSYEQYF. In DNA, the CDR3 is TGTGCCAGTAGTTCGGACAGGGGCTCCTACGAGCAGTACTTC. The whole variable domain, filled in from reference TRBV19 and TRBJ2-7, reads DGGITQSPKYLFRKEGQNVTLSCEQNLNHDAMYWYRQDPGQGLRLIYYSQIVNDFQKGDIAEGYSVSREKKESFPLTVTSAQKNPTAFYLCASSSDRGSYEQYFGPGTRLTVT.

The rearrangement uses TRBV7-7 and TRBJ2-1, with 8 bases lining up with TRBD2. Germline-derived CDR1 and CDR2 are SSHAT and FNYEAQ (reference sequence). V lost 5 bases to trimming and J lost 6 bases; unmatched junction nucleotides: 12. This CDR3 region has 16 residues. The CDR3 sequence is CASSPNPGLVGNEQFF. CDR3 DNA: TGTGCCAGCAGCCCAAACCCGGGACTAGTGGGCAATGAGCAGTTCTTC.

This clone occurred once. This chain joins TRBV11-2 and TRBJ2-7; D is perhaps TRBD1 (6 bases). Germline lookup yields CDR1 SGHAT and CDR2 FQNNGV. The V end lost 3 bases, the J end lost 4 bases, and 22 bases lay between the germline ends. The CDR3 has 17 amino acids. The CDR3 coding sequence is TGTGCCAGCAGCTTTTTAGCCCCCGAGGACAGAAAATACGAGCAGTACTTC. Translated, it gives CASSFLAPEDRKYEQYF.

The chain carries TRBV7-9 and TRBJ1-5; 10 nucleotides line up with TRBD1. Per germline, CDR1 SEHNR and CDR2 FQNEAQ (reference sequence). The CDR3 contains 13 residues. Germline trimming cut 5 bases from V and 12 bases from J; bases unmatched to any gene: 7. The CDR3 sequence is CASSQGTGELQHF. In nucleotides, the CDR3 is TGTGCCAGCAGCCAAGGGACAGGGGAGCTCCAGCATTTT.

This chain joins TRBV7-9 and TRBJ2-2; D may be TRBD1 (6 bases). Looked up from germline, CDR1 is SEHNR and CDR2 is FQNEAQ (reference sequence). The CDR3 extends over 16 amino acids. V was pared by 6 bases and J by 2 bases, with 16 bases between. CDR3 sequence: CASRLGQGRNTGELFF. The DNA of the CDR3 is TGTGCCAGCAGACTAGGGCAGGGGCGAAACACCGGGGAGCTGTTTTTT. The full variable domain, its missing parts supplied by reference TRBV7-9 and TRBJ2-2, is DTGVSQNPRHKITKRGQNVTFRCDPISEHNRLYWYRQTLGQGPEFLTYFQNEAQLEKSRLLSDRFSAERPKGSFSTLEIQRTEQGDSAMYLCASRLGQGRNTGELFFGEGSRLTVL.

Written as DNA, the CDR3 is TGCGCCAGCAGCGCGGGCCTCTCGAATGAGCAGTTCTTC. Its protein is CASSAGLSNEQFF. The chain has TRBV5-1 and TRBJ2-1; D may be TRBD2 (5 bases). The germline gives CDR1 SGHRS, CDR2 YFSETQ. The CDR3 is made up of 13 amino acids. Trimming stripped 4 bases from V and 7 bases from J, with 12 bases between.

The chain couples TRBV5-8 to TRBJ2-7; TRBD1 might be the D (6 bases). V lost 4 bases to trimming and J lost 2 bases, with 13 bases between them. The CDR3 extends over 14 amino acids. Germline V gene data show CDR1 as SGHTS and CDR2 as YDEGEE. The CDR3 coding sequence is TGTGCCAGCAGCCCTTGGACAGATACCTACGAGCAGTACTTC. This sequence encodes CASSPWTDTYEQYF. The whole variable domain, filled in from reference TRBV5-8 and TRBJ2-7, reads EAGVTQSPTHLIKTRGQQATLRCSPISGHTSVYWYQQALGLGLQFLLWYDEGEERNRGNFPPRFSGRQFPNYSSELNVNALELEDSALYLCASSPWTDTYEQYFGPGTRLTVT.

V is TRBV28 and J is TRBJ1-1, with TRBD1 as a possible D gene (5 bases). Germline lookup yields CDR1 MDHEN and CDR2 SYDVKM. V lost 4 bases and J 0 bases, leaving 18 bases between the germline ends. The CDR3 is 17 amino acids. The CDR3 loop reads CASSSIAGPFMNTEAFF. CDR3 sequence (DNA): TGTGCCAGCAGTTCGATCGCAGGGCCGTTCATGAACACTGAAGCTTTCTTT. Variable domain in full (rest from reference TRBV28 and TRBJ1-1): DVKVTQSSRYLVKRTGEKVFLECVQDMDHENMFWYRQDPGLGLRLIYFSYDVKMKEKGDIPEGYSVSREKKERFSLILESASTNQTSMYLCASSSIAGPFMNTEAFFGQGTRLTVV.